These 23 T cell receptor beta chains came from one sample sequenced in a study of identical twins. TCRdb re-called the 5' RACE reads through MiXCR, storing one row per CDR3 protein. The table has 450,000 to 650,000 distinct CDR3 sequences, just under 10% seen once; the top ten hold around 3.2%. Separately, the same data were catalogued under a study of yellow fever vaccine responses in identical twins.

Input material: PBMCs. The receptor set was obtained from a woman under 30 in good health.

This clonotype was detected only a few times. One junction end does not reproduce the germline sequence, and a read error may be involved. The CDR3 bases are TGTGCCAGCAGCCTAGCAGCGGCAGCTGGGGCCAACGTCCTGACTTTC. It yields the protein CASSLAAAAGANVLTF. The V and J genes are TRBV7-2 and TRBJ2-6, with D maybe TRBD2 (5 bases). The length of the CDR3 is 16 residues. Germline V gene sequence: CDR1 SGHTA, CDR2 FQGNSA.

J is TRBJ2-3 and V is TRBV3-1; TRBD2 aligns across 13 bases. The germline gives CDR1 LGHDT, CDR2 YNNKEL (reference sequence). CDR3 length equals 18 residues. The V and J ends lost 1 base and 2 bases, in that order; junction bases with no gene match: 6. CDR3 amino acids: CASSQGRTSGGHTDTQYF. The CDR3 bases are TGTGCCAGCAGCCAAGGCCGGACTAGCGGGGGACACACAGATACGCAGTATTTT.

The chain is built from TRBV20-1 and TRBJ1-2, with D uncertain. V was cut by 2 bases and J by 1 base, with 11 bases left in between. The CDR3 sequence is 14 residues long. Germline V CDR1 and CDR2: DFQATT, SNEGSKA (reference sequence). The CDR3 DNA follows: TGCAGTGCTAGAAGCTCAGCGAGTAACTATGGCTACACCTTC. This encodes CSARSSASNYGYTF.

This clonotype was counted many times. The genes are TRBV29-1 and TRBJ2-2; 12 positions match TRBD1. The CDR3 consists of 17 residues. Germline CDR1 reads SQVTM; CDR2 reads ANQGSEA. With V trimmed by 4 bases and J by 4 bases, 10 bases remained unmatched. This chain's CDR3 is CSVVRDRGLSSTGELFF. The CDR3 coding sequence is TGCAGCGTTGTCCGGGACAGGGGGCTGAGTAGCACCGGGGAGCTGTTTTTT.

This clonotype was recorded at least ten times. The rearrangement joins TRBV6-1 to TRBJ1-1, with D possibly matching TRBD1 (5 bases). The CDR3 has 16 amino acids. V was cut by 2 bases and J by 1 base, with 14 bases left in between. Looked up from germline, CDR1 is MNHNS and CDR2 is SASEGT. The chain's CDR3 is CASSESSGRANTEAFF. The CDR3 DNA is TGTGCCAGCAGTGAATCATCAGGCAGGGCGAACACTGAAGCTTTCTTT.

At least ten counts were recorded for this clonotype. The chain combines TRBV3-1 with TRBJ2-7; tentatively, D is TRBD2 (5 bases). The CDR3 runs to 13 residues. Germline loops: CDR1 LGHDT, CDR2 YNNKEL (reference sequence). The V end was cut by 3 bases, the J end by 3 bases, with 9 bases between. This chain's CDR3 is CASSQIDYYEQYF. The CDR3 DNA reads as TGTGCCAGCAGCCAGATCGACTACTACGAGCAGTACTTC.

The sample holds a few counts of this clonotype. This chain connects TRBV11-2 to TRBJ2-7; D unclear. The germline V and J ends were trimmed by 0 bases and 1 base, with 10 bases remaining between them. Germline V gene data show CDR1 as SGHAT and CDR2 as FQNNGV. This CDR3 is 15 amino acids long. In nucleotides, the CDR3 is TGTGCCAGCAGCTTAGAATTGCTAAAATCCTACGAGCAGTACTTC. Its translation is CASSLELLKSYEQYF.

This clonotype appeared once. The chain links TRBV10-3 to TRBJ2-2; TRBD2 aligns across 7 bases. Germline V gene data show CDR1 as ENHRY and CDR2 as SYGVKD. CDR3 length: 15 residues. V trimming: 5 bases; J trimming: 1 base; junction bases outside the gene matches: 4. This CDR3 is CAISLADKNTGELFF. In nucleotides, the CDR3 is TGTGCCATCAGTCTAGCGGATAAGAACACCGGGGAGCTGTTTTTT.

In this sample, this clonotype turned up a few times. As DNA, the CDR3 is TGCGCCAGCAGCTTGGATTCAGGACGGGGCTCACCCCTCCACTTT. This sequence encodes CASSLDSGRGSPLHF. The chain employs TRBV5-1 and TRBJ1-6; perhaps TRBD1 as D (5 bases). The CDR3 totals 15 residues. V was pared by 0 bases and J by 10 bases, with 14 bases between. Germline V gene lookup returns CDR1 SGHRS and CDR2 YFSETQ.

This clonotype showed up many times. The chain uses TRBV10-3 and TRBJ2-5; 7 bases are shared with TRBD1. J lost 4 bases, V lost 2 bases, and 10 bases had no gene match. Germline CDR1 and CDR2: ENHRY and SYGVKD. The CDR3 length is 16 residues. The CDR3 DNA reads as TGTGCCATCAGTGAGGGGACAGACAATCCCGTAGAGACCCAGTACTTC. Translating gives CAISEGTDNPVETQYF.

This clonotype was observed a handful of times. The chain employs TRBV10-3 and TRBJ2-5, with D unresolved. This CDR3 has 15 amino acids. The V end lost 1 base, the J end lost 1 base, and 10 bases lay between the germline ends. CDR1 is ENHRY and CDR2 is SYGVKD in the germline V gene. The CDR3 loop reads CAISELATSQETQYF. CDR3 DNA: TGTGCCATCAGTGAGTTGGCAACCTCCCAAGAGACCCAGTACTTC.

This clonotype occurred a few times. This chain connects TRBV11-1 to TRBJ2-7; D remains unclear. Between the trimmed V and J ends, which lost 6 bases and 3 bases, there was a span of 15 bases. CDR3 length: 14 amino acids. Germline V gene sequence: CDR1 SGHAT, CDR2 FQDESV (reference sequence). The CDR3: CASSLRKGGYEQYF. The CDR3, as DNA: TGTGCCAGCAGTCTCCGGAAAGGTGGCTACGAGCAGTACTTC.

The table lists this clonotype with a few counts. The chain recombines TRBV14 with TRBJ2-7; 7 bases fit TRBD1. Unmatched junction bases numbered 4, after V lost 3 bases and J lost 2 bases. This CDR3 has 14 amino acids. CDR1 is SGHDN, CDR2 FVKESK, per germline. In nucleotides, the CDR3 is TGTGCCAGCAGCCACCGACAGGGCCCCTACGAGCAGTACTTC. Protein: CASSHRQGPYEQYF.

This clonotype has a handful of counts. J is TRBJ2-5 and V is TRBV5-6; the match to TRBD1 covers 8 bases. The CDR3 loop spans 16 amino acids. CDR1 is SGHDT, CDR2 YYEEEE, per germline. Trimming took 3 bases from V and 3 from J; bases not matched to a gene: 10. The CDR3 DNA reads as TGTGCCAGCAGCTCTCAGGGGGCAAAAGGAGAAGAGACCCAGTACTTC. Translation gives CASSSQGAKGEETQYF.

J is TRBJ2-3 and V is TRBV12-3 or TRBV12-4, with 8 positions matching TRBD2. This CDR3 contains 19 residues. Losses at the gene ends were 4 bases for V and 5 bases for J; bases not matched to a gene: 20. The CDR3 spells CASSSRRSVSGSEGDTQYF. CDR3 sequence (DNA): TGTGCCAGCAGTTCCCGCCGCTCGGTAAGCGGGAGTGAAGGAGATACGCAGTATTTT.

This clonotype has more than one count but fewer than ten. This could be a read error, since a much larger clone is one nucleotide away. The genes are TRBV29-1 and TRBJ2-1; D uncertain. Trimming shortened V by 3 bases and J by 5 bases, and 2 bases separated the two germline ends. Germline-derived CDR1 and CDR2 are SQVTM and ANQGSEA. CDR3 size: 10 residues. The CDR3 loop reads CSVDHNEQFF. DNA for the CDR3: TGCAGCGTTGATCACAATGAGCAGTTCTTC.

This clonotype has at least ten counts. Written as DNA, the CDR3 is TGCAGCGTTGGGGGCCCTAATGAAAAACTGTTTTTT. Translating it yields CSVGGPNEKLFF. The J gene is TRBJ1-4, the V gene TRBV29-1, with D possibly TRBD1 on 5 matching bases. Trimming stripped 4 bases from V and 3 bases from J, with 6 bases between. Germline CDR1 is SQVTM and CDR2 is ANQGSEA. CDR3 size: 12 residues.

The chain joins TRBV7-9 to TRBJ2-7; 8 nucleotides line up with TRBD2. Looked up from germline, CDR1 is SEHNR and CDR2 is FQNEAQ (reference sequence). The CDR3 runs 15 residues. Losses at the gene ends were 3 bases for V and 5 bases for J; bases not matched to a gene: 9. CDR3 nucleotide sequence: TGTGCCAGCAGCTTTTCGAGCGGGGGCCGGGACGAGCAGTACTTC. It yields the protein CASSFSSGGRDEQYF. Full variable domain (remainder filled in from reference TRBV7-9 and TRBJ2-7): DTGVSQNPRHKITKRGQNVTFRCDPISEHNRLYWYRQTLGQGPEFLTYFQNEAQLEKSRLLSDRFSAERPKGSFSTLEIQRTEQGDSAMYLCASSFSSGGRDEQYFGPGTRLTVT.

This clonotype was counted at least ten times. This rearrangement joins TRBV6-1 to TRBJ2-1; 7 nucleotides line up with TRBD1. Germline assignment: CDR1 MNHNS and CDR2 SASEGT. This CDR3 is built from 17 residues. V was clipped by 6 bases and J by 4 bases; unmatched bases: 15. CDR3 coding DNA: TGTGCCAGCAGGCGTGGCTTTACAGGGGACAAATACAATGAGCAGTTCTTC. It yields the protein CASRRGFTGDKYNEQFF.

This chain links TRBV29-1 with TRBJ1-2; 8 bases fit TRBD1. From germline, CDR1 is SQVTM and CDR2 ANQGSEA. J lost 4 bases, V lost 3 bases, and 13 bases had no gene match. The CDR3 contains 16 residues. The CDR3 protein is CSVDVPGQEILYGYTF. The CDR3 DNA reads as TGCAGCGTTGACGTCCCGGGACAGGAGATCCTCTATGGCTACACCTTC.

This clonotype has ten or more counts. V is TRBV29-1 and J is TRBJ2-3, with D unclear. From germline, CDR1 is SQVTM and CDR2 ANQGSEA. The V and J ends lost 7 bases and 4 bases respectively, with 12 bases between them. CDR3 length equals 12 residues. The CDR3 sequence: CSGHFGSDTQYF. The CDR3 nucleotides are TGCAGCGGCCACTTTGGGTCAGATACGCAGTATTTT.

CDR3 in DNA: TGTGCCAGCAAACCGGGACTAGCGACCGAGCAGTACTTC. It translates to CASKPGLATEQYF. This chain links TRBV3-1 with TRBJ2-7; TRBD2 matches 10 bases. Germline V gene lookup returns CDR1 LGHDT and CDR2 YNNKEL (reference sequence). There are 13 residues in the CDR3. Trimming cost V 7 bases and J 6 bases; bases outside gene matches: 6.

This clonotype was counted at least ten times. The DNA for the CDR3 is TGTGCCAGCAGCTTAATTTTGGACCTGCAGTATTTT. Its translation is CASSLILDLQYF. V is TRBV7-3 and J is TRBJ2-3; D ambiguous. The CDR3 is 12 amino acids. Germline V CDR1 and CDR2: SGHTA, FQGTGA. The V end was cut by 1 base, the J end by 11 bases, with 10 bases between.